This T cell receptor beta chain was identified during a study of Tregs in tolerant kidney transplant recipients. Assay: immunoSEQ multiplex PCR; the TCRdb copy retains only in-frame clones and omits some. The sample carries just over 30,000 clones, 82% recorded once. V dropped 3 bases and J dropped 2 bases, with 8 bases sitting between them. Germline CDR1 reads SNHLY; CDR2 reads FYNNEI. This CDR3 comprises 14 residues. Of note for this clone: Its antigen is unknown.

The sequence was collected from a human donor in good health. The rearrangement uses TRBV2 and TRBJ1-5; perhaps TRBD1 as D (6 bases). What was sequenced was Tregs from blood cultured with allogeneic cells. The CDR3 is CASSDRQGNQPQHF. CDR3 nucleotides: TGTGCCAGCAGTGACCGACAGGGCAATCAGCCCCAGCATTTT.